This TCR beta chain comes out of a study of CD8+ T cells in alopecia areata. The CDR3 has 19 amino acids. The V and J ends lost 0 bases and 4 bases respectively, with 25 bases between them. The germline V gene has CDR1 SGDLS and CDR2 YYNGEE. Treatment indicated: oral pan-JAK inhibitor, 5-10 mg twice daily. Sequencing templates came from extracted RNA that was reverse transcribed into cDNA. Sequencing was performed with immunoSEQ multiplex PCR; in TCRdb, only in-frame clones are kept and a portion is missing. The repertoire includes over 60,000 clones, about half of them detected once, and around 20% sits in the top ten.

The starting material was CD8+ T cells sorted from blood, obtained at roughly week 36, from a patient treated with tofacitinib. V and J are TRBV9 and TRBJ1-2; D might be TRBD1 (6 bases). This clonotype was sampled from a human donor with alopecia areata. The CDR3 bases are TGTGCCAGCAGCGTAGAAGCCCTCCCTTGGCGGGGGCTGAGCTATGGCTACACCTTC. This translates into CASSVEALPWRGLSYGYTF.